The 3 T cell receptor beta chains given below trace back to one sample, sequenced in a study of blood T cell repertoires in COVID-19. The table came from immunoSEQ multiplex PCR; TCRdb's copy has only in-frame clones and leaves some out. The table shows some 340,000 clones, with around four fifths occurring only once. The sample was peripheral blood. The receptor source for this set is a man aged 25 to 40 with active or convalescent COVID-19.

This clone was counted a few times. CDR3 bases: TGTGCCAGCAGCTCACTCATGAACACTGAAGCTTTCTTT. Amino acid sequence: CASSSLMNTEAFF. The chain is built from TRBV7-2 and TRBJ1-1, with D unresolved. The germline V gene has CDR1 SGHTA and CDR2 FQGNSA. Trimming removed 4 bases from V and 0 bases from J, with 6 bases in between. This CDR3 is 13 amino acids long.

The genes are TRBV4-3 and TRBJ2-1; a weak D match, TRBD2 (6 bases). The length of the CDR3 is 16 residues. Between the trimmed V and J ends, which lost 0 bases and 8 bases, there was a span of 17 bases. Germline lookup yields CDR1 LGHNA and CDR2 YSLEER. The CDR3 region has the DNA TGCGCCAGCAGCCAAGATCTGGCTAGACTAGGGCATGAGCAGTTCTTC. Translation: CASSQDLARLGHEQFF.

This clone showed up just a few times. Here the CDR3 DNA reads TGTGCCAGCAGCCCCCCCAGGGTTGAAGCTTTCTTT. Protein product: CASSPPRVEAFF. This sequence joins TRBV28 and TRBJ1-1, with D maybe TRBD1 (5 bases). CDR3 size: 12 residues. Germline CDR1 reads MDHEN; CDR2 reads SYDVKM. V dropped 6 bases and J dropped 7 bases, with 12 bases sitting between them. Full variable domain (rest looked up from reference TRBV28 and TRBJ1-1): DVKVTQSSRYLVKRTGEKVFLECVQDMDHENMFWYRQDPGLGLRLIYFSYDVKMKEKGDIPEGYSVSREKKERFSLILESASTNQTSMYLCASSPPRVEAFFGQGTRLTVV.